The present entry profiles one TCR beta chain with its context. This entry is derived from a study of blood T cell repertoires in COVID-19. Looking at the study overall: Samples representing acute and convalescent COVID-19 were sourced from the United States, Italy and Spain. From T cells, B-cell-depleted T cells, or PBMCs came the material, which was cDNA or gDNA.

Sequencing was performed with immunoSEQ multiplex PCR; in TCRdb, only in-frame clones are kept and a portion is missing. The data show some 500,000 clones, with about 89% seen just once and less than 9% held by the top ten. CDR1 is LGHNA and CDR2 is YNFKEQ in the germline V gene. The CDR3 is 14 residues long. Trimming at V came to 4 bases and at J to 2 bases, leaving 4 bases not matched to a gene. The clonotype comes from a woman aged 45 to 65 with COVID-19, enrolled during active disease. The chain joins TRBV4-2 to TRBJ2-5, with TRBD2 matching over 7 bases. Input material: peripheral blood. For the CDR3, the DNA is TGTGCCAGCAGCCGGGGGGGAACTCAAGAGACCCAGTACTTC. This gives the protein CASSRGGTQETQYF.